What follows are 22 T cell receptor beta chains derived from one specimen sequenced in a study of OX40 agonist ivuxolimab in advanced cancers. Method: immunoSEQ multiplex PCR; TCRdb's copy keeps in-frame clones and lacks some. This sample carries approximately 46,000 clones, roughly four fifths of them seen once, and the ten largest clones take about 3%. The input for sequencing was CD4+ or CD8+ T cells sorted from blood, taken in a trial of the OX40 agonist ivuxolimab. Receptors were obtained from an adult with an advanced solid tumor such as melanoma, head and neck, liver or kidney cancer.

CDR3: CASRPQGPSYEQYF. CDR3 coding DNA: TGTGCCAGCAGGCCACAGGGTCCCTCCTACGAGCAGTACTTC. The J gene is TRBJ2-7, the V gene TRBV6-1; D might be TRBD1 (6 bases). V was cut by 6 bases and J by 0 bases, with 12 bases left in between. The CDR3 is 14 residues long. CDR1 and CDR2 (germline): MNHNS, SASEGT.

The chain links TRBV6-1 to TRBJ2-3; TRBD2 might be the D (5 bases). Germline V gives CDR1 MNHNS, CDR2 SASEGT. Trimming pared 8 bases from V and 1 base from J, leaving 13 bases between. The CDR3 totals 14 residues. CDR3 amino acids: CASQSGVGTDTQYF. The CDR3 DNA reads TGTGCCAGCCAAAGCGGAGTGGGCACAGATACGCAGTATTTT.

The chain recombines TRBV6-6 with TRBJ1-2; D gene unclear. Germline V gene lookup returns CDR1 MNHNY and CDR2 SVGAGI (reference sequence). This CDR3 spans 16 amino acids. V dropped 2 bases and J dropped 1 base, with 14 bases sitting between them. This chain's CDR3 is CASSYQDVAVNYGYTF. Written as DNA, the CDR3 is TGTGCCAGCAGTTACCAGGACGTAGCGGTTAACTATGGCTACACCTTC.

V gene TRBV2 combines with J gene TRBJ2-2; D possibly corresponds to TRBD1 (6 bases). The CDR3 spans 15 residues. V shed 7 bases and J shed 4 bases, with 16 bases lying between them. Germline CDR1 is SNHLY and CDR2 is FYNNEI. CDR3 amino acids: CASMVRTEATGELFF. For the CDR3, the DNA is TGTGCCAGCATGGTCCGGACAGAGGCCACCGGGGAGCTGTTTTTT.

The V gene is TRBV10-3, the J gene TRBJ1-1; a weak D match, TRBD1 (5 bases). V was trimmed by 3 bases and J by 3 bases, leaving 8 bases between them. Germline values: CDR1 ENHRY, CDR2 SYGVKD. The CDR3 covers 13 residues. CDR3 in amino acids: CAISEAGYTEAFF. CDR3 sequence (DNA): TGTGCCATCAGTGAAGCAGGGTACACTGAAGCTTTCTTT.

V and J are TRBV5-1 and TRBJ2-5; TRBD2 agrees at 8 bases. This CDR3 spans 15 amino acids. The germline CDR1 and CDR2 sequences are SGHRS and YFSETQ. Trimming at V came to 5 bases and at J to 3 bases, leaving 9 bases not matched to a gene. CDR3 nucleotide sequence: TGCGCCAGCAGGCGGGGGGCAGGGGCAGAAGAGACCCAGTACTTC. Translating it yields CASRRGAGAEETQYF.

V usage is TRBV30 and J usage is TRBJ1-1; possibly TRBD1 for D (5 bases). This CDR3 region has 15 residues. The V gene lost 4 bases and the J gene lost 1 base, with 16 bases spanning the gap. Germline CDR1 and CDR2: GTSNPN and SVGIG (reference sequence). The CDR3, as DNA: TGTGCCTGGATCCCTGGGGGGACGGCGAACACTGAAGCTTTCTTT. It yields the protein CAWIPGGTANTEAFF.

This clone appeared once. V gene TRBV12-5 combines with J gene TRBJ2-2; 7 nucleotides line up with TRBD1. The CDR3 is 15 amino acids. Per the germline V gene, CDR1 is LGHNT and CDR2 is FRNRAP. Germline trimming cut 7 bases from V and 4 bases from J; bases unmatched to any gene: 9. The CDR3: CASALLTGVTGELFF. The CDR3 nucleotides read TGTGCTAGTGCCCTCCTTACAGGGGTCACCGGGGAGCTGTTTTTT.

This chain links TRBV27 with TRBJ2-7; 8 bases map to TRBD1. Germline lookup yields CDR1 MNHEY and CDR2 SMNVEV (reference sequence). The CDR3 sequence is 16 residues long. V was pared by 3 bases and J by 0 bases, with 7 bases of the junction left unmatched. The DNA for the CDR3 is TGTGCCAGCAGTTTTAGAGGACAGGGACCCTCCTACGAGCAGTACTTC. Translation gives CASSFRGQGPSYEQYF.

The V and J genes are TRBV5-1 and TRBJ2-1; 7 bases match TRBD1. CDR3 size: 14 residues. J gave up 4 bases and V 2 bases, and 3 bases lay outside the gene matches. Looked up from germline, CDR1 is SGHRS and CDR2 is YFSETQ. CDR3 bases: TGCGCCAGCAGCTTTGACAGGGCATACAATGAGCAGTTCTTC. It codes for CASSFDRAYNEQFF.

This clone occurred once. V and J are TRBV5-1 and TRBJ2-1; 8 bases are shared with TRBD2. The ends lost 4 bases at V and 0 bases at J; junction bases unmatched: 9. Germline CDR1 SGHRS, CDR2 YFSETQ. The CDR3 consists of 17 residues. CDR3 residues: CASSPQAGASSYNEQFF. The CDR3 DNA is TGCGCCAGCAGCCCCCAAGCGGGGGCAAGCTCCTACAATGAGCAGTTCTTC.

V and J are TRBV5-1 and TRBJ2-3; TRBD1 agrees at 7 bases. The V and J ends lost 4 bases and 1 base, in that order; junction bases with no gene match: 6. The CDR3 runs to 15 residues. CDR1 is SGHRS and CDR2 is YFSETQ in the germline V gene. The CDR3 protein is CASSTRGQGTDTQYF. The CDR3 DNA follows: TGCGCCAGCAGCACTCGCGGACAGGGCACAGATACGCAGTATTTT.

The chain couples TRBV2 to TRBJ1-2; D is unclear. With 0 bases removed from V and 3 bases from J, the gap between germline ends came to 17 bases. This CDR3 has 17 amino acids. Germline CDR1 is SNHLY and CDR2 is FYNNEI. Written as DNA, the CDR3 is TGTGCCAGCAGTGAAGCGTCCGCCCAGGCAGCCCACTATGGCTACACCTTC. It encodes CASSEASAQAAHYGYTF.

The genes are TRBV27 and TRBJ2-7; 7 nucleotides agree with TRBD1. Looked up from germline, CDR1 is MNHEY and CDR2 is SMNVEV (reference sequence). CDR3 size: 14 residues. V trimming: 8 bases; J trimming: 1 base; junction bases outside the gene matches: 8. The CDR3 loop reads CASAPGTVSYEQYF. The CDR3 bases are TGTGCCAGCGCCCCCGGGACAGTATCCTACGAGCAGTACTTC.

The chain has TRBV28 and TRBJ1-5, with D possibly being TRBD1 (5 bases). Germline values: CDR1 MDHEN, CDR2 SYDVKM. V was cut by 10 bases and J by 12 bases, with 25 bases left in between. The CDR3 extends over 14 amino acids. CDR3 coding DNA: TGTGCCACTACCCCTCTCTGGCAGACCCAGGGCCAGCATTTT. This encodes CATTPLWQTQGQHF. Full variable domain (remainder filled in from reference TRBV28 and TRBJ1-5): DVKVTQSSRYLVKRTGEKVFLECVQDMDHENMFWYRQDPGLGLRLIYFSYDVKMKEKGDIPEGYSVSREKKERFSLILESASTNQTSMYLCATTPLWQTQGQHFGDGTRLSIL.

The J gene is TRBJ2-7, the V gene TRBV25-1, with D unresolved. The CDR3 is 11 residues long. V lost 7 bases, J lost 9 bases, and 13 bases lay in between. Germline V lookup: CDR1 MGHDK, CDR2 SYGVNS. Written as DNA, the CDR3 is TGTGCCAGCACCCGTAATGGGATGCAGTACTTC. Encoded protein: CASTRNGMQYF.

The chain couples TRBV5-1 to TRBJ2-4; D unclear. CDR3 length equals 11 residues. Germline assignment: CDR1 SGHRS and CDR2 YFSETQ. V was trimmed by 0 bases and J by 7 bases, leaving 2 bases between them. The chain's CDR3 is CASSLGNIQYF. In DNA, the CDR3 is TGCGCCAGCAGCTTGGGTAACATTCAGTACTTC.

V is TRBV9 and J is TRBJ2-7, with D tentatively TRBD1 (6 bases). The CDR3 consists of 16 residues. Trimming removed 4 bases from V and 2 bases from J, with 19 bases in between. Germline CDR1 is SGDLS and CDR2 is YYNGEE. CDR3 DNA: TGTGCCAGCAGCTGGGGTCGACAGGTCCCAACCTACGAGCAGTACTTC. This gives the protein CASSWGRQVPTYEQYF.

The chain recombines TRBV6-6 with TRBJ2-7; maybe TRBD2 (7 bases). CDR1 is MNHNY and CDR2 is SVGAGI in the germline V gene (reference sequence). The length of the CDR3 is 14 residues. V gave up 1 base and J gave up 2 bases, with 9 bases separating them. The CDR3 nucleotides read TGTGCCAGCAGTTACTTCGGGGGGCCCTACGAGCAGTACTTC. Amino acid sequence: CASSYFGGPYEQYF.

This sequence joins TRBV6-5 and TRBJ1-1; the match to TRBD1 covers 8 bases. V dropped 7 bases and J dropped 7; count of bases not matched to a gene: 8. Germline V gene data show CDR1 as MNHEY and CDR2 as SVGAGI. CDR3 length equals 13 residues. CDR3 sequence (DNA): TGTGCCAGCACCGAGACAGGGGCGGTTGAAGCTTTCTTT. This sequence encodes CASTETGAVEAFF.

CDR3 DNA: TGTGCCAGGGTGGCGGGAGCAGGCAATGAGCAGTTCTTC. This translates into CARVAGAGNEQFF. This chain connects TRBV30 to TRBJ2-1; 7 bases match TRBD2. CDR1 and CDR2 (germline): GTSNPN, SVGIG (reference sequence). The CDR3 length is 13 residues. V shed 8 bases and J 6 bases; nucleotides not matched to a gene: 10. The full variable domain, with the rest looked up from reference TRBV30 and TRBJ2-1, is SQTIHQWPATLVQPVGSPLSLECTVEGTSNPNLYWYRQAAGRGLQLLFYSVGIGQISSEVPQNLSASRPQDRQFILSSKKLLLSDSGFYLCARVAGAGNEQFFGPGTRLTVL.

In this sample, this clone turned up once. The chain employs TRBV7-2 and TRBJ2-1, with TRBD2 matching over 9 bases. Germline V CDR1 and CDR2: SGHTA, FQGNSA. The CDR3 sequence is 16 residues long. V lost 4 bases and J lost 8; bases outside the gene matches: 12. The CDR3: CASSSAAGLASYEQFF. The CDR3 bases are TGTGCCAGCAGCTCGGCCGCGGGACTAGCATCGTATGAGCAGTTCTTC. Variable domain in full (rest from reference TRBV7-2 and TRBJ2-1): GAGVSQSPSNKVTEKGKDVELRCDPISGHTALYWYRQSLGQGLEFLIYFQGNSAPDKSGLPSDRFSAERTGGSVSTLTIQRTQQEDSAVYLCASSSAAGLASYEQFFGPGTRLTVL.